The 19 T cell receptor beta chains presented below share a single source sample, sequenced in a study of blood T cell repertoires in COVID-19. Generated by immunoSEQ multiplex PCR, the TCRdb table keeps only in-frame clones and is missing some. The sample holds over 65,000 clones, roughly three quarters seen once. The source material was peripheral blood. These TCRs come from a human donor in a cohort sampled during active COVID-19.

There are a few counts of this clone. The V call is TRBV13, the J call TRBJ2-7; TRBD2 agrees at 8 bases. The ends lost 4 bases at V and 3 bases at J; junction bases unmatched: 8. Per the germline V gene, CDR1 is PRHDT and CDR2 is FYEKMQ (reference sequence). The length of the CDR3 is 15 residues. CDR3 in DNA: TGTGCCAGCAGCTCTGGTAGCGGGACCTACTACGAGCAGTACTTC. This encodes CASSSGSGTYYEQYF.

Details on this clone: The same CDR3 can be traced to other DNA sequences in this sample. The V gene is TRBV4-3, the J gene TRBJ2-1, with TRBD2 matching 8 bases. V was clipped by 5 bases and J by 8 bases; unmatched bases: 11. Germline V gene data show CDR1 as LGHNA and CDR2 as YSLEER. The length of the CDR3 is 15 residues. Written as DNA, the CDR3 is TGCGCCAGCAGCAGCGAGGCGGGAGGTTCTTATGAGCAGTTCTTC. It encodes CASSSEAGGSYEQFF.

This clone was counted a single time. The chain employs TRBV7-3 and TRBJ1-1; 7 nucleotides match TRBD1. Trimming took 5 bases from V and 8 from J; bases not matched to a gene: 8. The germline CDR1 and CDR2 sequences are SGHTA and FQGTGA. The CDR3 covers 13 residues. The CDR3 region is CASSPGVQGEAFF. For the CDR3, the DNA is TGTGCCAGCAGCCCCGGCGTACAGGGGGAAGCTTTCTTT. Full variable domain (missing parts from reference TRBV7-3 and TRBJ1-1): GAGVSQTPSNKVTEKGKYVELRCDPISGHTALYWYRQSLGQGPEFLIYFQGTGAADDSGLPNDRFFAVRPEGSVSTLKIQRTERGDSAVYLCASSPGVQGEAFFGQGTRLTVV.

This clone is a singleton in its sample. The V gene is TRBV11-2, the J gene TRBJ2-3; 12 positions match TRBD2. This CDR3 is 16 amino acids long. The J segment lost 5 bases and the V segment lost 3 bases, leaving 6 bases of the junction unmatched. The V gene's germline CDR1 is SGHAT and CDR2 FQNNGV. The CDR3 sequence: CASSFLAGGPGDTQYF. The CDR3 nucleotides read TGTGCCAGCAGCTTTCTAGCGGGAGGGCCTGGAGATACGCAGTATTTT.

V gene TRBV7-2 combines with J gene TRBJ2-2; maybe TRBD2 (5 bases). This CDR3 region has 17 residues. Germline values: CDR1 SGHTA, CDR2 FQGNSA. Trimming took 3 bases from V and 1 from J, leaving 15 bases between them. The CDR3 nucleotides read TGTGCCAGCAGCTTCCCTCACGGGGATATGAACACCGGGGAGCTGTTTTTT. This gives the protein CASSFPHGDMNTGELFF.

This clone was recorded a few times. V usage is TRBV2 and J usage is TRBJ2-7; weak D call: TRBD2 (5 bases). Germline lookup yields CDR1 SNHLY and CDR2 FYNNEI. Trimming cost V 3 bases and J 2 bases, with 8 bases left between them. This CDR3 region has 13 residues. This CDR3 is CASSDQTTYEQYF. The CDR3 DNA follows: TGTGCCAGCAGTGACCAGACTACCTACGAGCAGTACTTC.

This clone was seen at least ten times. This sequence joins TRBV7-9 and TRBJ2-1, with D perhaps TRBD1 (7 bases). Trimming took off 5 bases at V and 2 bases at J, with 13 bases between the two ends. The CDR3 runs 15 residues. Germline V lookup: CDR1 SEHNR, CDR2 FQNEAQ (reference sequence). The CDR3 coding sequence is TGTGCCAGCAGCGGAGGGACAGCGGCCTACAATGAGCAGTTCTTC. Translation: CASSGGTAAYNEQFF.

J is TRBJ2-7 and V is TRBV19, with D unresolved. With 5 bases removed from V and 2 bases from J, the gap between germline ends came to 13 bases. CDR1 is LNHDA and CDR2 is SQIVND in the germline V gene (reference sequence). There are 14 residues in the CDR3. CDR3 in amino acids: CASSPFSGTYEQYF. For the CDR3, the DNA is TGTGCCAGTAGTCCCTTTTCGGGTACCTACGAGCAGTACTTC.

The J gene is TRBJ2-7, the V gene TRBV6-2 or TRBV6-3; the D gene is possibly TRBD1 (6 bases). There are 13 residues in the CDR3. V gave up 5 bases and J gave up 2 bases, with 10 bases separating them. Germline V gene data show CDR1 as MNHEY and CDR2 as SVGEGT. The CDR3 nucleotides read TGTGCCAGCAGTACAGGGTCGGCCTACGAGCAGTACTTC. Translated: CASSTGSAYEQYF.

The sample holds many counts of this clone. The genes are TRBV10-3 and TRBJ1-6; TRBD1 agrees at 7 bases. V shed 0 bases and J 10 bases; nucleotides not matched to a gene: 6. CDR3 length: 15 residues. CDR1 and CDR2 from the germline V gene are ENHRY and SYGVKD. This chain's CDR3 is CAISESTGSRSPLHF. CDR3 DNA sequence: TGTGCCATCAGTGAGTCGACAGGGTCAAGATCACCCCTCCACTTT.

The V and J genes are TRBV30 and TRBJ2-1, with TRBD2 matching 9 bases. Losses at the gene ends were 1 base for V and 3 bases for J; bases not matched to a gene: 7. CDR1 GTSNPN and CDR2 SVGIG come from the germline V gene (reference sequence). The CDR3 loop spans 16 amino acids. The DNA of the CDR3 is TGTGCCTGGAGTGGACTTGAGCGGGAGGTCTACAATGAGCAGTTCTTC. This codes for CAWSGLEREVYNEQFF.

The CDR3 region is CASSLLGGAYEQYF. As DNA, the CDR3 is TGTGCCAGCAGCTTACTCGGGGGAGCCTACGAGCAGTACTTC. The rearrangement joins TRBV7-9 to TRBJ2-7, with D maybe TRBD2 (6 bases). The germline V gene has CDR1 SEHNR and CDR2 FQNEAQ (reference sequence). The CDR3 has 14 residues. V shed 2 bases and J shed 2 bases, with 10 bases lying between them.

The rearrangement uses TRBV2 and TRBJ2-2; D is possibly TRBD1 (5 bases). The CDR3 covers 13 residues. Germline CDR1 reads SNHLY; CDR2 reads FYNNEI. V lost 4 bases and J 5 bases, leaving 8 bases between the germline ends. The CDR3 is CASSAQETGELFF. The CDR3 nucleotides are TGTGCCAGCAGTGCACAGGAAACCGGGGAGCTGTTTTTT.

In nucleotides, the CDR3 is TGTGCCTGGAGCGGTGACAGTGCCCTGGGAAACACCATATATTTT. Amino acids: CAWSGDSALGNTIYF. V and J are TRBV30 and TRBJ1-3; D perhaps matches TRBD1 (5 bases). Trimming stripped 3 bases from V and 4 bases from J, with 16 bases between. The germline V gene has CDR1 GTSNPN and CDR2 SVGIG (reference sequence). The CDR3 length is 15 residues.

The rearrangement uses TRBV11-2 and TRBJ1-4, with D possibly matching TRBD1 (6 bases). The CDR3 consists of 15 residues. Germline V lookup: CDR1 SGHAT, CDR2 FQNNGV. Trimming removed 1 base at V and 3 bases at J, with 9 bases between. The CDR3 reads CASSLGSGANEKLFF. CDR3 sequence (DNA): TGTGCCAGCAGCTTAGGGTCAGGGGCTAATGAAAAACTGTTTTTT. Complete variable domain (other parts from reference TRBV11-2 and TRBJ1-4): EAGVAQSPRYKIIEKRQSVAFWCNPISGHATLYWYQQILGQGPKLLIQFQNNGVVDDSQLPKDRFSAERLKGVDSTLKIQPAKLEDSAVYLCASSLGSGANEKLFFGSGTQLSVL.

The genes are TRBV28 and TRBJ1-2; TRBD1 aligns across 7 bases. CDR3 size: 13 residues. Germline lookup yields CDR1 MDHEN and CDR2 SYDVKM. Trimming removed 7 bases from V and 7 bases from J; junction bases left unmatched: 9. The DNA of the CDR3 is TGTGCCAGCACCCTAGGAGGGGGCCGTGGCTACACCTTC. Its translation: CASTLGGGRGYTF.

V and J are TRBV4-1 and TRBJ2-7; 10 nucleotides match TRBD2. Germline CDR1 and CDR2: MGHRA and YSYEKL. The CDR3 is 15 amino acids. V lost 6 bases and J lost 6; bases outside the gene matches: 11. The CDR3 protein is CASSSTTSGPREQYF. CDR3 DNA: TGCGCCAGCAGTTCAACGACTAGCGGGCCCCGCGAGCAGTACTTC.

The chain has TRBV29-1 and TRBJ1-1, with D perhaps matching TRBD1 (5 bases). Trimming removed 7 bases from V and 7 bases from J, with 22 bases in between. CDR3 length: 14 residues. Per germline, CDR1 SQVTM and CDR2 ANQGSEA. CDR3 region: CSAGGRVGEGEAFF. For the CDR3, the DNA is TGCAGCGCCGGCGGCAGGGTGGGGGAGGGTGAAGCTTTCTTT.

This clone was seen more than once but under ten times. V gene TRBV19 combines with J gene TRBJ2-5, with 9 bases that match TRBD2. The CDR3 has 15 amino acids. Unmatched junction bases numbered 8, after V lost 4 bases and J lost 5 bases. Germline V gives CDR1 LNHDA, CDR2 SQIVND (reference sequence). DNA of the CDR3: TGTGCCAGTAGTAATGCGGGAGGGCCTTATGAGACCCAGTACTTC. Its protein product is CASSNAGGPYETQYF.